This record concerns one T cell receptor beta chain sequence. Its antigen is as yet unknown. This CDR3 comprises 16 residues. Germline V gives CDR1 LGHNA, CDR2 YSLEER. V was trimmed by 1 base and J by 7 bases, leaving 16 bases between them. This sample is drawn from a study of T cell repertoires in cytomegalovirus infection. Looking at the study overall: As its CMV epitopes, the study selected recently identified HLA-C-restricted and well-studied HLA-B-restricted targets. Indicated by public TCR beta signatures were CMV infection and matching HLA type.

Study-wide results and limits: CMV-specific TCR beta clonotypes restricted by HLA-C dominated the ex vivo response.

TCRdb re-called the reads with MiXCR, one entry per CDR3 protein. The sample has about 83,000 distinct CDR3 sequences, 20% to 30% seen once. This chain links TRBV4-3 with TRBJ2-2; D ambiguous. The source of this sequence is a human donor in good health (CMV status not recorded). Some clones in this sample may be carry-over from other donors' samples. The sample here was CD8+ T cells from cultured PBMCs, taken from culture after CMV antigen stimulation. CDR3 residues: CASSQGMISRVGELFF. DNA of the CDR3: TGCGCCAGCAGCCAAGGGATGATCAGCCGTGTCGGGGAGCTGTTTTTT.